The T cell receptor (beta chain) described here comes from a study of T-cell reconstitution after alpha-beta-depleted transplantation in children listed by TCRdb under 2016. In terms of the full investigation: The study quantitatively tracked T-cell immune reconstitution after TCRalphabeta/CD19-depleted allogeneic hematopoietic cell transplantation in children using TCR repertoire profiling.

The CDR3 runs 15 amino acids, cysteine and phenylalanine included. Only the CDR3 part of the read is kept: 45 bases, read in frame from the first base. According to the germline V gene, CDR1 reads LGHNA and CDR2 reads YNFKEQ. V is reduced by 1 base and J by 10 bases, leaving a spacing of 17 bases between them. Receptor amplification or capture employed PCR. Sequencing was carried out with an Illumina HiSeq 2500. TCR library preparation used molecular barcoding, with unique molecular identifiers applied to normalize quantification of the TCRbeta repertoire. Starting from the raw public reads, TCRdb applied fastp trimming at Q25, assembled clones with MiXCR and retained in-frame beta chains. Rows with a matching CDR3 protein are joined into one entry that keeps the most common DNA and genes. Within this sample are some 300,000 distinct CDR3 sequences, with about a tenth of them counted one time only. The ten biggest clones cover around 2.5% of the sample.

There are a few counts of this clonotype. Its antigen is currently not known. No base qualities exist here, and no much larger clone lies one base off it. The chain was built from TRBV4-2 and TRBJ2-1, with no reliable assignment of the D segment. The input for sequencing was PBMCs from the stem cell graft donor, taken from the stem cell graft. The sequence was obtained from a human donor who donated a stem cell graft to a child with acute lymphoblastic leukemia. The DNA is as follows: TGTGCCAGCAGCCAAGCCCCTCGTCGATTGGACGAGCAGTTCTTC. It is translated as CASSQAPRRLDEQFF.